The entry below describes one T cell receptor beta chain. The target of this receptor is not known. No qualities accompany the bases; no much larger clone lies one base away. This sample is part of a study of shared clonotypes between healthy human individuals (TCRdb year 2020). Context from the whole study: The cohort comprised a couple of women and a few men aged 18 to 49 years. For each donor, CD4 naive and CD4 memory were each given three plates, CD8 naive was given two plates, and CD8 memory was given one plate. To estimate repertoire size and how much clonotype sharing occurs between individuals, the study deeply sequenced the blood TCR repertoires of several healthy adults. Different laboratories and diverse techniques were used to prepare libraries and sequence TCR repertoires, to increase sequencing depth and limit assay-specific biases. Between about 0.9 and 9 billion PBMCs per donor were obtained by leukapheresis. The full study reports these points: Sampling was limited to blood, and TCR repertoires in tissue likely differ from TCR repertoires in blood. Clonotypes shared by all four sorted-subset donors showed higher generation probabilities than non-shared clonotypes. Pairwise subsampling led to the expectation that sequencing depth would affect the degree of clonotype sharing among donors. Rarefaction of sorted-subset datasets indicated incomplete sequencing despite the large sequencing depth. Naive subsets generally had larger estimated clonotype richness than memory subsets did. Across several donors, 5% to 6% of naive CD4, roughly 3.5% of naive CD8, 2.3% of memory CD4, and 0.3% to 0.45% of memory CD8 clonotypes were shared. The small number of donors limited the genetic and exposure-history diversity represented.

The donors were healthy, HIV-negative adults with no recently reported acute infections or vaccinations. Every donor was a Caucasian adult residing in Nashville, Tennessee, USA. CD4+ T cells were enriched by magnetic negative selection, after which naive cells were positively selected on CD45RA and the negative fraction was taken as the memory subset. After blood collection by leukapheresis, PBMCs were isolated using Ficoll-Histopaque density gradient centrifugation and then cryopreserved in the vapor phase of liquid nitrogen. Purity and quantity of every magnetically sorted T cell population were checked by analytical flow cytometry. From each sorted fraction, genomic DNA was isolated and quantified by UV absorbance on a Nanodrop 2000c. CDR1 SGHVS and CDR2 FNYEAQ were looked up in the germline V gene. V is clipped by 5 bases and J by 1 base, and the sequence between their germline boundaries is 11 bases long. Counted from cysteine to phenylalanine, this CDR3 has 15 amino acids. The retained sequence is limited to the CDR3, 45 bases, with the frame set at the first base.

Using the deep immunoSEQ assay, TCR CDR3 regions were amplified from genomic DNA by multiplex PCR. For each cell subset, the extracted genomic DNA was distributed evenly across all wells of several immunoSEQ 96-well plates, and each plate served as one replicate. For sorted subsets, each replicate PCR was loaded with 200 ng genomic DNA, equivalent to approximately 27,000 T cell genomes. The purified libraries were quantified using a Qubit 3.0 fluorometer, sized with a Bioanalyzer 2100, and then quantified again using the KAPA Library Quantification kit. Every immunoSEQ 96-well plate was sequenced on a dedicated single-read 150-cycle Illumina NextSeq 550 flow cell. For the original study's pipeline: Because only junctional sequences without quality scores were contained in the immunoSEQ output, filtering matching that applied to full-length reads could not be performed. Sequences were annotated with PyIR, a Python wrapper for IgBLAST v1.9, and V/J genes and CDR3 were assigned using IMGT germline references. Any read was removed if the V/J assignment was weak (E-value above 1e-6), the CDR3 was missing, or the read contained stop codons, out-of-frame junctions, or ambiguous translated residues. V3J clonotypes were defined as sequences sharing the same inferred V gene, J gene, and CDR3 amino acid sequence. Percentage overlap between repertoires was calculated by dividing the number of shared unique clonotypes by the size of the smaller repertoire. Three approaches were used to assess repertoire richness: RTK rarefaction, the Chao1 estimator, and Recon v2.1 estimates of unobserved clonotypes. For all TCRbeta clonotypes obtained by the gDNA method from a few donors, generation probabilities were computed with OLGA. TCRdb mirrors the immuneACCESS table, restricted to in-frame sequences. Some clones are absent from its copies; in checked studies, under half trace to an unresolved V gene, and the reason for the others is unknown. V and J calls and clone size are as listed in that table; D and trimming were resolved from the DNA. The sample profile shows 1,400,000 or so clones; about 98.5% of them were found once. The ten top clones hold under 0.45% of the sample.

The clonotype originates from a man aged 25-45 years in good health. The V gene is TRBV7-6 and the J gene is TRBJ2-2, with no confidently assigned D gene. Material: naive CD4+ T cells sorted from blood. Taken with the paper, the label for cell subset or site translates to: CD45RA+ positively selected. The CDR3 protein: CASSHRTGNTGELFF. Here is the DNA: TGTGCCAGCAGCCATAGAACTGGGAACACCGGGGAGCTGTTTTTT. The entire variable domain, with the stretches around the CDR3 drawn from the reference TRBV7-6 and TRBJ2-2 proteins, is GAGVSQSPRYKVTKRGQDVALRCDPISGHVSLYWYRQALGQGPEFLTYFNYEAQQDKSGLPNDRFSAERPEGSISTLTIQRTEQRDSAMYRCASSHRTGNTGELFFGEGSRLTVL.